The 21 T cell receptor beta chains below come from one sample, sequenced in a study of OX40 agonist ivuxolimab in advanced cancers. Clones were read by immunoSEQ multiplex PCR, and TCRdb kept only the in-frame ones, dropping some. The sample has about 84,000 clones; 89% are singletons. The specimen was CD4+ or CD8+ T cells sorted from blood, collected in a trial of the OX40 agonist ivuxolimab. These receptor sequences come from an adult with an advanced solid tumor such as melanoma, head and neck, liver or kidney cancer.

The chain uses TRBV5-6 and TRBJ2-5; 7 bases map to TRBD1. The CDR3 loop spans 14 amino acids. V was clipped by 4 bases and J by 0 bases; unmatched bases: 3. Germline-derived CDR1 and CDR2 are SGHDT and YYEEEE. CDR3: CASSPTGNQETQYF. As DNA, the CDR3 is TGTGCCAGCAGCCCGACAGGGAACCAAGAGACCCAGTACTTC.

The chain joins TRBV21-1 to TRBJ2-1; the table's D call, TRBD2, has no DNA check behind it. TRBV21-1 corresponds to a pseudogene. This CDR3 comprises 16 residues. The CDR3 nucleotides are TGTGCCAGCAACAAGTCGGGACTAGCGGTTTACAAAGCGCAGTTCTTC. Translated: CASNKSGLAVYKAQFF.

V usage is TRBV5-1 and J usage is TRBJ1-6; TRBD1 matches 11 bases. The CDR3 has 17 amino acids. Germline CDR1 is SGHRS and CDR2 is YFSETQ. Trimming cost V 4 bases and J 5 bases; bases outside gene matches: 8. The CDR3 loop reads CASSTGTGGDHNSPLHF. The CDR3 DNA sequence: TGCGCCAGCAGCACCGGGACAGGGGGAGATCATAATTCACCCCTCCACTTT.

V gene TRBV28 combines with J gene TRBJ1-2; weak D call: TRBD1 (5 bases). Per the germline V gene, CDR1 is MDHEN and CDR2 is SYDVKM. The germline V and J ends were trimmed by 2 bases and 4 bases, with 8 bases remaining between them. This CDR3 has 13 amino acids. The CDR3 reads CASSLLGGYGYTF. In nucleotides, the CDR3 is TGTGCCAGCAGTTTACTGGGGGGCTATGGCTACACCTTC.

The CDR3 spells CASSGEQGAGGNTIYF. The CDR3 nucleotides read TGTGCCAGCAGCGGGGAACAGGGAGCTGGTGGAAACACCATATATTTT. This chain connects TRBV9 to TRBJ1-3; D is perhaps TRBD1 (6 bases). The CDR3 is 16 residues long. Germline V CDR1 and CDR2: SGDLS, YYNGEE. V was pared by 3 bases and J by 3 bases, with 16 bases between.

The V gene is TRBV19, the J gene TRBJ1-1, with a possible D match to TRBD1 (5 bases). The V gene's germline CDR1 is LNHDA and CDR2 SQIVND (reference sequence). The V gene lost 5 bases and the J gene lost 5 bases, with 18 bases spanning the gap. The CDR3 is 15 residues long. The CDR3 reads CASSPRGQGGTEAFF. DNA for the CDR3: TGTGCCAGTAGTCCGAGGGGTCAGGGAGGAACTGAAGCTTTCTTT.

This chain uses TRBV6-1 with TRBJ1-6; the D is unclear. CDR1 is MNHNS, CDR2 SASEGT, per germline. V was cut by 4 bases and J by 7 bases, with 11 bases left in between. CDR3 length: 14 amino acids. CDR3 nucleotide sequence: TGTGCCAGCAGTGGGGAAGGTGCGAATTCACCCCTCCACTTT. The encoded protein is CASSGEGANSPLHF.

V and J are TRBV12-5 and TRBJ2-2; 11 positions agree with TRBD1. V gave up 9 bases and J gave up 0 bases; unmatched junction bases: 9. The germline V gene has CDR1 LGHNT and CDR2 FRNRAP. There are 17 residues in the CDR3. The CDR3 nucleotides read TGTGCTAGACGGACAGGGGGCTACAAGGCGAACACCGGGGAGCTGTTTTTT. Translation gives CARRTGGYKANTGELFF.

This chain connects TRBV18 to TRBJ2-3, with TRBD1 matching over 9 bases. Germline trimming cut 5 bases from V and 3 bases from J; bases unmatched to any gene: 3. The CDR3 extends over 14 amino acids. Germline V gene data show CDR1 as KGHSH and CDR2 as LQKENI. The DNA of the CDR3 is TGTGCCAGCTCAGGGACAGGGTGGACAGATACGCAGTATTTT. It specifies CASSGTGWTDTQYF.

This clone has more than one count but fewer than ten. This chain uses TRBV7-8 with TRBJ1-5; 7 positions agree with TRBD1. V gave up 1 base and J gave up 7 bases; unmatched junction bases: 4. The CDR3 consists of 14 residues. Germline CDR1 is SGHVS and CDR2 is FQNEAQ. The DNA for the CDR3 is TGTGCCAGCAGCTTAGACAACAGGGGACAGCCCCAGCATTTT. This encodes CASSLDNRGQPQHF.

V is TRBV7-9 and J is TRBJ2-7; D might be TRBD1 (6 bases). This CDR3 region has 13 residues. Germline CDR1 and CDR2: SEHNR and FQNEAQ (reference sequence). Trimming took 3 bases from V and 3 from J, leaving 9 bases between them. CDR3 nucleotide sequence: TGTGCCAGCAGCTTTGACAGGATCTACGAGCAGTACGTC. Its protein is CASSFDRIYEQYV.

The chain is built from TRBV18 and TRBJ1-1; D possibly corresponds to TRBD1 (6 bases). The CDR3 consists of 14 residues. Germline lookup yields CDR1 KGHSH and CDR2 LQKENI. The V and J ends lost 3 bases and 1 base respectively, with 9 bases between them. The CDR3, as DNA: TGTGCCAGCTCACCCGGACAGACGAACACTGAAGCTTTCTTT. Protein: CASSPGQTNTEAFF.

Written as DNA, the CDR3 is TGTGCCATCAGCAGACAGGGGGGGCGGGAGACCCAGTACTTC. Translating gives CAISRQGGRETQYF. The rearrangement links TRBV10-3 to TRBJ2-5, with 9 positions matching TRBD1. This CDR3 has 14 residues. The J segment lost 5 bases and the V segment lost 6 bases, leaving 7 bases of the junction unmatched. Germline V lookup: CDR1 ENHRY, CDR2 SYGVKD.

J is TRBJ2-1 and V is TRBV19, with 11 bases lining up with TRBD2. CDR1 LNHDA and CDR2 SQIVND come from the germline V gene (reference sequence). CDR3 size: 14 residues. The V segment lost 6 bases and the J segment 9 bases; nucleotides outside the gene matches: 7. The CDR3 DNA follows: TGTGCCAGTAGCTTAGCGGGGGGGCCGTTTGAGCAGTTCTTC. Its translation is CASSLAGGPFEQFF.

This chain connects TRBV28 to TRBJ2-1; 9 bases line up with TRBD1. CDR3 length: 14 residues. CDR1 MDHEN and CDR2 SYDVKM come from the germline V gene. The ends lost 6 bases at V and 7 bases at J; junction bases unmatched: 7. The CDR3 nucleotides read TGTGCCAGCAGGGTGGGACAGGGAGAAAATGAGCAGTTCTTC. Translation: CASRVGQGENEQFF.

The CDR3 loop is CASRSPGTGYNEQFF. The CDR3 DNA is TGTGCCAGCAGGTCCCCCGGGACAGGCTACAATGAGCAGTTCTTC. The chain carries TRBV7-3 and TRBJ2-1, with 8 bases identical to TRBD1. The CDR3 length is 15 residues. J lost 3 bases, V lost 6 bases, and 7 bases had no gene match. Germline V gene lookup returns CDR1 SGHTA and CDR2 FQGTGA.

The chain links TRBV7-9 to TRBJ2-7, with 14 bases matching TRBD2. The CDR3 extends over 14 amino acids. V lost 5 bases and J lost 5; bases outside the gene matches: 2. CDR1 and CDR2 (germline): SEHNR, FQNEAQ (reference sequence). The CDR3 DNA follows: TGTGCCAGCAGCCTGGGACTAGCGGGAGACGAGCAGTACTTC. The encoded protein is CASSLGLAGDEQYF.

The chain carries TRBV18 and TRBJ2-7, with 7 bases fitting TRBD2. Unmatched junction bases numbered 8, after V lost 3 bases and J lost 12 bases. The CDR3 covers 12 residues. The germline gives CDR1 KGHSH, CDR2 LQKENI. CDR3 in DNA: TGTGCCAGCTCACCTGTCCCGGGAGGCGGGTACGTC. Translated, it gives CASSPVPGGGYV.

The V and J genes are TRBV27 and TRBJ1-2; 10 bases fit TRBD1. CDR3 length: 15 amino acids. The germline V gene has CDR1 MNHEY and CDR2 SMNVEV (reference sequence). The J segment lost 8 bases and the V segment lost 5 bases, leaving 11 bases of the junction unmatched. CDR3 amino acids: CASSPDRDRGAGYTF. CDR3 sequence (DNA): TGTGCCAGCAGTCCTGACCGGGACAGGGGTGCGGGCTACACCTTC.

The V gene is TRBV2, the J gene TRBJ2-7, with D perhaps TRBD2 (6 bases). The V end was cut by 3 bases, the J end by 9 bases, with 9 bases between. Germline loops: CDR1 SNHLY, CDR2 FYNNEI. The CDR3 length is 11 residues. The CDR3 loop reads CASSDNGGQYF. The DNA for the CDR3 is TGTGCCAGCAGTGACAACGGGGGGCAGTACTTC.

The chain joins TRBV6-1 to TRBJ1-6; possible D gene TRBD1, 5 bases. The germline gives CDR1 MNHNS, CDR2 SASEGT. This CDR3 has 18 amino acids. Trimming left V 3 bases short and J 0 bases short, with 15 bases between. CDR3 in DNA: TGTGCCAGCAGTGAGATGGGCACAGGAAGCTCCTATAATTCACCCCTCCACTTT. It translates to CASSEMGTGSSYNSPLHF.